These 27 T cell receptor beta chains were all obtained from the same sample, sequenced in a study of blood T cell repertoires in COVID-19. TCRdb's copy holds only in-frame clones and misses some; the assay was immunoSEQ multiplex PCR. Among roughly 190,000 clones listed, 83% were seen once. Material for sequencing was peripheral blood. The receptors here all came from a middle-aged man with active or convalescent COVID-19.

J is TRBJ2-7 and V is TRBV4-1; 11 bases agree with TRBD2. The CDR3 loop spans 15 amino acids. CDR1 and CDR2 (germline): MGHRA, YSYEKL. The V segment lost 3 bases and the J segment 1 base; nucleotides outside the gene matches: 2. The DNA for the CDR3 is TGCGCCAGCAGCCATGGGACTAGCGGATCCTACGAGCAGTACTTC. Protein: CASSHGTSGSYEQYF.

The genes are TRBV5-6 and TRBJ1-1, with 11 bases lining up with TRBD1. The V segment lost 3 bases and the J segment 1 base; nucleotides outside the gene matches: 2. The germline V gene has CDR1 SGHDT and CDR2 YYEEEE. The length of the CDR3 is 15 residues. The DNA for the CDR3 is TGTGCCAGCAGCTATGGACAGGGGGCGAACACTGAAGCTTTCTTT. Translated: CASSYGQGANTEAFF.

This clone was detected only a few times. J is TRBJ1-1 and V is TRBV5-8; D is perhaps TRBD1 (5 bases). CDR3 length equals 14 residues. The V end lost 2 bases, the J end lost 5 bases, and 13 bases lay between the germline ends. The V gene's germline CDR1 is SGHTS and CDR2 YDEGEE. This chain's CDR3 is CASSFSGLGTEAFF. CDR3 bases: TGTGCCAGCAGCTTTTCAGGGCTAGGAACTGAAGCTTTCTTT.

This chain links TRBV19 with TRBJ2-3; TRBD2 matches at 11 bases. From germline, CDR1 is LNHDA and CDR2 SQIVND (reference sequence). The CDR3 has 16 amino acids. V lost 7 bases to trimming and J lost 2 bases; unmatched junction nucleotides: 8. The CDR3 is CASTQLAGGLTDTQYF. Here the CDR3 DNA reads TGTGCCAGTACCCAGCTAGCGGGAGGCCTCACAGATACGCAGTATTTT.

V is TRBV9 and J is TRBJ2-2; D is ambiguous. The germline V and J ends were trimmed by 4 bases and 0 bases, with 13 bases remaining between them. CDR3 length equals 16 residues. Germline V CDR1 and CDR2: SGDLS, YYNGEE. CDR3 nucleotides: TGTGCCAGCAGCCCTACGAGCTCGCCGAACACCGGGGAGCTGTTTTTT. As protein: CASSPTSSPNTGELFF.

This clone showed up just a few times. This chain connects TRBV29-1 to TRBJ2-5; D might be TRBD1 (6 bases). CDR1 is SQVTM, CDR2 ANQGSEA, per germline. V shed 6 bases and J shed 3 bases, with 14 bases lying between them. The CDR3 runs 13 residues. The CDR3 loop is CSVAQGYKETQYF. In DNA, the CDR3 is TGCAGCGTCGCACAGGGCTACAAAGAGACCCAGTACTTC.

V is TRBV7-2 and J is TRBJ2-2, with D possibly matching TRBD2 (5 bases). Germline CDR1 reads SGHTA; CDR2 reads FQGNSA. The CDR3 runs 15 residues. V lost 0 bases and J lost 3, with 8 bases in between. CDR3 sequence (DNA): TGTGCCAGCAGCTTAGCTAGCGACCACACCGGGGAGCTGTTTTTT. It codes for CASSLASDHTGELFF.

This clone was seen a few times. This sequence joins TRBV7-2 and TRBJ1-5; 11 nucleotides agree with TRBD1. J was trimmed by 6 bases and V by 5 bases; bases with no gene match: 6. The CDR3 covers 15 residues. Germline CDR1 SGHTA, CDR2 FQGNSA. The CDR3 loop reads CASSDGQGAGQPQHF. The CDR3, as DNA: TGTGCCAGCAGCGATGGACAGGGGGCGGGTCAGCCCCAGCATTTT. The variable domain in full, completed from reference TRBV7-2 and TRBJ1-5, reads GAGVSQSPSNKVTEKGKDVELRCDPISGHTALYWYRQSLGQGLEFLIYFQGNSAPDKSGLPSDRFSAERTGGSVSTLTIQRTQQEDSAVYLCASSDGQGAGQPQHFGDGTRLSIL.

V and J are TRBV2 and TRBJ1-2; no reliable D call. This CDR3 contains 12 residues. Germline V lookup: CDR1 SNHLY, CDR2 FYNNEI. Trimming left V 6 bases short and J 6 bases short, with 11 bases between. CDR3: CASRSDTDGYTF. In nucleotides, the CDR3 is TGTGCCAGCAGGAGTGACACCGATGGCTACACCTTC.

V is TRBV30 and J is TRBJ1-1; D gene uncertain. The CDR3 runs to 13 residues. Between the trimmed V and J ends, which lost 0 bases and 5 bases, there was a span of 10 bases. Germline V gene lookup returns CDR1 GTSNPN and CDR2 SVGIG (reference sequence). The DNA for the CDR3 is TGTGCCTGGAGTGTATCGAGGAGAACTGAAGCTTTCTTT. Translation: CAWSVSRRTEAFF.

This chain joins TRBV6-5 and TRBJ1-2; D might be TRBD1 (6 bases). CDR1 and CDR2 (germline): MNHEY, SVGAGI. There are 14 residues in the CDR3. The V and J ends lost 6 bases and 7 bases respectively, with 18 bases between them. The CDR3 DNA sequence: TGTGCCAGCAGCATCCGGTACAGGGCGGGTGGCTACACCTTC. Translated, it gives CASSIRYRAGGYTF.

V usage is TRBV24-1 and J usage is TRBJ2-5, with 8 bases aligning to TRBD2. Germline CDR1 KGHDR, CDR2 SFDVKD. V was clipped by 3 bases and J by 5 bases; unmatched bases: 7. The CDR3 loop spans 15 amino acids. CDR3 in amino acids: CATSDNPGLEETQYF. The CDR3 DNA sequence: TGTGCCACCAGTGATAACCCGGGACTAGAGGAGACCCAGTACTTC.

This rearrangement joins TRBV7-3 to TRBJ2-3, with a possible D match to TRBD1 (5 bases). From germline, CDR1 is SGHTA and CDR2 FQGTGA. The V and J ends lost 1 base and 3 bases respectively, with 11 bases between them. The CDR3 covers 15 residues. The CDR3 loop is CASSLIPQGTDTQYF. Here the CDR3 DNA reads TGTGCCAGCAGCTTAATCCCGCAGGGTACAGATACGCAGTATTTT.

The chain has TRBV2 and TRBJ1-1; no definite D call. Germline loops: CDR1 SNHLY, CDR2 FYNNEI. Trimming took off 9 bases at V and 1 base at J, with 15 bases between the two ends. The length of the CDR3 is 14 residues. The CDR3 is CASASLVENTEAFF. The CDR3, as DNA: TGTGCCAGTGCCTCCTTGGTAGAGAACACTGAAGCTTTCTTT.

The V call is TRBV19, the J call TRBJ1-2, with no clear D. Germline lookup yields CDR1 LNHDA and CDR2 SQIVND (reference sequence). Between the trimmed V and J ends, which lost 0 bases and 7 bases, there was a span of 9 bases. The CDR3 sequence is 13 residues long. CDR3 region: CASSIDPGGGYTF. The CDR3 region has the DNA TGTGCCAGTAGTATAGATCCAGGTGGTGGCTACACCTTC.

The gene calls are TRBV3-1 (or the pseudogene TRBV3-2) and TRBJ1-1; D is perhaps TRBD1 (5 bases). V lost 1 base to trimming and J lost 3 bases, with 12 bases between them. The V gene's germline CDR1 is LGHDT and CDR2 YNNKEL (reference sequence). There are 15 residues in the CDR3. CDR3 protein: CASSQAWGGDTEAFF. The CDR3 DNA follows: TGTGCCAGCAGCCAAGCATGGGGGGGTGACACTGAAGCTTTCTTT.

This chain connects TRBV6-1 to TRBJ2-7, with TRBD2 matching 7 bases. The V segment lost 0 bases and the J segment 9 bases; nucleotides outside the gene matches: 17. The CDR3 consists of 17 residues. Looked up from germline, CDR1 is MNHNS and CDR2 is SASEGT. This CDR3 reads CASSEAGAGLLGHRQYF. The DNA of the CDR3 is TGTGCCAGCAGTGAAGCAGGAGCGGGGCTCCTGGGGCACAGGCAGTACTTC.

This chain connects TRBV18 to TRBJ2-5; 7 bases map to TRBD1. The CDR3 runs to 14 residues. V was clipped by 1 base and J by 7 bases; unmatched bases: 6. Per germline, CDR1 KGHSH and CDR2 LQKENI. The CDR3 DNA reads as TGTGCCAGCTCACCACAGGGGGCCGGAGGGACCCAGTACTTC. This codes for CASSPQGAGGTQYF.

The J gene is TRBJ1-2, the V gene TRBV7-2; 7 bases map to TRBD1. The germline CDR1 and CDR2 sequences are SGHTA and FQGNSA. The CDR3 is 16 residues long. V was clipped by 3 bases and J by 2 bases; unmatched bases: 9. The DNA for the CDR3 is TGTGCCAGCAGCTTCCGAGGGAGACAGGGCAACTATGGCTACACCTTC. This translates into CASSFRGRQGNYGYTF.

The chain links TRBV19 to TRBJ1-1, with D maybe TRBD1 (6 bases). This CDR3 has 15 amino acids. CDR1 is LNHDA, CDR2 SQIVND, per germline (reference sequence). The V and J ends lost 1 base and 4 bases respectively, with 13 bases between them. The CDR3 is CASSIGGGAATEAFF. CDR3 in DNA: TGTGCCAGTAGTATAGGTGGGGGGGCGGCCACTGAAGCTTTCTTT.

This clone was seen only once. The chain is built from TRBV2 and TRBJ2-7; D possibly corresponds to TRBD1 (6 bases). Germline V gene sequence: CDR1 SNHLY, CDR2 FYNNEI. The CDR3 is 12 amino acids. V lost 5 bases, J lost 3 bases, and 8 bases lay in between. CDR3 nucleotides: TGTGCCAGCAGTAAACAGGGCTACGAGCAGTACTTC. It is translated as CASSKQGYEQYF.

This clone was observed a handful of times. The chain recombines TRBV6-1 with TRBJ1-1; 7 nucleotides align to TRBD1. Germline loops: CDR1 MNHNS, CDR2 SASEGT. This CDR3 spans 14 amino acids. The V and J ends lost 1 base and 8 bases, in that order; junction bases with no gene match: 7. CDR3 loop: CASSEGSGQNEAFF. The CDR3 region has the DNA TGTGCCAGCAGTGAAGGGTCGGGACAGAACGAAGCTTTCTTT.

CDR3 DNA: TGCGCCAGCAGCCAAGAAGGGGCTGAGCAGTTCTTC. Translating gives CASSQEGAEQFF. The chain employs TRBV4-3 and TRBJ2-1; weak D call: TRBD1 (5 bases). Germline lookup yields CDR1 LGHNA and CDR2 YSLEER. The V end lost 0 bases, the J end lost 9 bases, and 6 bases lay between the germline ends. The length of the CDR3 is 12 residues.

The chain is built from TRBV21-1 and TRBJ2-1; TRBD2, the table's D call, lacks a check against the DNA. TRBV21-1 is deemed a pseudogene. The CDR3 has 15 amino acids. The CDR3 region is CASHIGGCSYNEQFF. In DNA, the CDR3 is TGTGCCAGCCACATTGGGGGGTGCTCCTACAATGAGCAGTTCTTC.

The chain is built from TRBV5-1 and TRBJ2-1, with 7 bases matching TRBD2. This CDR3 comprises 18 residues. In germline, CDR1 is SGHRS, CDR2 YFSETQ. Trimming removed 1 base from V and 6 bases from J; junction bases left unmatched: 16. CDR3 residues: CASSLLVSRVASGNEQFF. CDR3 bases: TGCGCCAGCAGCTTGTTAGTATCTCGGGTCGCTAGCGGCAATGAGCAGTTCTTC.

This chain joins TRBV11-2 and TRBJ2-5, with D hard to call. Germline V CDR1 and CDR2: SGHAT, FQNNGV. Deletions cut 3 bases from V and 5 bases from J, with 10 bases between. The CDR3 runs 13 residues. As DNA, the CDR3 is TGTGCCAGCAGCTTCCGGTACGGGGAGACCCAGTACTTC. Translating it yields CASSFRYGETQYF.

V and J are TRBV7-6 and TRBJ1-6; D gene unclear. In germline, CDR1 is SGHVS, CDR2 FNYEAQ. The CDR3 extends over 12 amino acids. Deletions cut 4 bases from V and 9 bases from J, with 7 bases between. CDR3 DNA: TGTGCCAGCAGCTCCCCCGGTTCACCCCTCCACTTT. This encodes CASSSPGSPLHF.